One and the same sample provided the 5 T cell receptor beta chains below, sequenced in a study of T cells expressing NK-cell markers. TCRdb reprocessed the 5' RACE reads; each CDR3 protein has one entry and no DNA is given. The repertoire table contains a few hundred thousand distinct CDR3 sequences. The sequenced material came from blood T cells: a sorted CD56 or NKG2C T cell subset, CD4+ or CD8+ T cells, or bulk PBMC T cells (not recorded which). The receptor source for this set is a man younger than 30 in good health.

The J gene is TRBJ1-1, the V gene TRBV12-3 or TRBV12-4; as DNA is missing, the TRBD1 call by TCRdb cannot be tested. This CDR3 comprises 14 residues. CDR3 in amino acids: CASTLQGIDTEAFF.

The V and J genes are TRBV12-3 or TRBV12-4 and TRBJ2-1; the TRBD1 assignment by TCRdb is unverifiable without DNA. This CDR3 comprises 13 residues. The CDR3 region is CASTDRDAHEQFF.

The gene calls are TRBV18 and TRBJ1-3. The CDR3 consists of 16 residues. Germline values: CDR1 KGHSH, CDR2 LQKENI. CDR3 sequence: CASSPEDGISGNTIYF.

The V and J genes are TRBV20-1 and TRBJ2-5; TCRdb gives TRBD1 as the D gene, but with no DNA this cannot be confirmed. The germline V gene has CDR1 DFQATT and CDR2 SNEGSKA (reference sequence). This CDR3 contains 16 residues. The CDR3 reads CSASSTGSGTQETQYF.

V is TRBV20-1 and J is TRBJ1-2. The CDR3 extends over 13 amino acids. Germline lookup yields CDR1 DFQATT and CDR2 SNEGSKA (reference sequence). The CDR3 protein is CSARGAPATGYTF.